This T cell receptor beta chain comes out of a study of T-cell memory formation after mild COVID-19. Study-level background: TCR clusters were largely donor specific.

This clonotype was seen only a few times. TCRdb called the 5' RACE reads again in MiXCR, with one record for every CDR3 protein. The sample has over 250,000 distinct CDR3 sequences, 15% to 20% seen once. This sequence was found in a man aged 18 to 29 who had mild COVID-19 (a few samples of this study predate the infection). Cell type and time point are not known. The sequenced sample was PBMCs or a T cell subset sorted from them (not recorded which).

CDR3 DNA: TGTGCCAGCTCCTCGCAGGGGGCAGGAGCAGATACGCAGTATTTT. Protein product: CASSSQGAGADTQYF. The V gene is TRBV5-6, the J gene TRBJ2-3; 8 bases are shared with TRBD1. The CDR3 extends over 15 amino acids. V shed 7 bases, J shed 4 bases, and the junction held 11 bases outside the gene matches. Looked up from germline, CDR1 is SGHDT and CDR2 is YYEEEE.